Below are 31 T cell receptor beta chains sequenced from a single sample in a study of cytomegalovirus exposure and HLA in healthy donors. Use of 60 Vbeta and 13 Jbeta primers characterized the PCR. The repertoire was sequenced with immunoSEQ multiplex PCR; TCRdb's copy has only in-frame clones and lacks some. Here the sample table reports about 130,000 clones. Sample: PBMCs. The source of these receptors is a young man in good health and CMV-seronegative.

This chain joins TRBV4-1 and TRBJ1-1, with TRBD1 matching 9 bases. Germline V gene sequence: CDR1 MGHRA, CDR2 YSYEKL. CDR3 length: 13 residues. The trim removed 5 bases at V and 5 bases at J, leaving 3 bases unmatched. The CDR3 is CASSYDRGTEAFF. The DNA of the CDR3 is TGCGCCAGCAGCTACGACAGGGGGACTGAAGCTTTCTTT.

The CDR3 spells CASSQPTSGGAYIQYF. The CDR3 bases are TGCGCCAGCAGCCAACCGACTAGCGGGGGGGCGTACATTCAGTACTTC. The J gene is TRBJ2-4, the V gene TRBV4-1; 14 bases are shared with TRBD2. V was pared by 2 bases and J by 8 bases, with 5 bases of the junction left unmatched. The CDR3 consists of 16 residues. Germline CDR1 reads MGHRA; CDR2 reads YSYEKL.

The chain joins TRBV6-6 to TRBJ1-2, with D perhaps matching TRBD1 (6 bases). V was shortened by 1 base and J by 5 bases, with 17 bases between the two germline ends. The germline V gene encodes CDR1 MNHNY and CDR2 SVGAGI (reference sequence). There are 16 residues in the CDR3. The DNA of the CDR3 is TGTGCCAGCAGTTACTGGGCAGGGGATAAGGGGTATGGCTACACCTTC. Its translation is CASSYWAGDKGYGYTF.

The chain couples TRBV9 to TRBJ1-5; a possible D gene is TRBD1 (5 bases). The germline V gene encodes CDR1 SGDLS and CDR2 YYNGEE. The V gene lost 3 bases and the J gene lost 1 base, with 11 bases spanning the gap. This CDR3 is built from 15 residues. CDR3 sequence: CASSADDSSNQPQHF. CDR3 nucleotides: TGTGCCAGCAGCGCCGATGACAGCAGCAATCAGCCCCAGCATTTT.

The rearrangement links TRBV6-1 to TRBJ1-1, with a possible D match to TRBD1 (5 bases). CDR1 and CDR2 (germline): MNHNS, SASEGT. The CDR3 has 14 amino acids. Trimming shortened V by 3 bases and J by 5 bases, and 13 bases separated the two germline ends. CDR3 in DNA: TGTGCCAGCAGTGACACGGGGGAGGGGACTGAAGCTTTCTTT. Translation: CASSDTGEGTEAFF.

The rearrangement uses TRBV14 and TRBJ2-7; 7 bases align to TRBD1. The CDR3 is 14 amino acids. Germline CDR1 is SGHDN and CDR2 is FVKESK. With V trimmed by 2 bases and J by 2 bases, 3 bases remained unmatched. The CDR3: CASSQRGLPYEQYF. CDR3 DNA: TGTGCCAGCAGCCAAAGGGGGCTCCCCTACGAGCAGTACTTC.

The chain carries TRBV25-1 and TRBJ2-7; 7 bases match TRBD1. The V gene's germline CDR1 is MGHDK and CDR2 SYGVNS. Germline trimming cut 5 bases from V and 0 bases from J; bases unmatched to any gene: 4. This CDR3 is built from 14 residues. This CDR3 reads CASSRTGSSYEQYF. CDR3 in DNA: TGTGCCAGCAGTAGGACAGGCAGCTCCTACGAGCAGTACTTC.

The rearrangement joins TRBV25-1 to TRBJ1-4; 7 bases line up with TRBD1. The junction had 3 bases not matched to a gene; V was cut back by 6 bases and J by 8 bases. In germline, CDR1 is MGHDK, CDR2 SYGVNS. CDR3 size: 12 residues. In DNA, the CDR3 is TGTGCCAGCAGAGCGGACAGGGAAAAACTGTTTTTT. As protein: CASRADREKLFF.

The rearrangement uses TRBV30 and TRBJ1-1, with TRBD1 as a possible D gene (6 bases). The CDR3 runs to 14 residues. From germline, CDR1 is GTSNPN and CDR2 SVGIG (reference sequence). The V end was cut by 8 bases, the J end by 0 bases, with 16 bases between. This chain's CDR3 is CAAGQSDMNTEAFF. The DNA for the CDR3 is TGTGCCGCCGGACAGAGCGATATGAACACTGAAGCTTTCTTT.

The chain carries TRBV7-9 and TRBJ2-7; D gene unclear. The CDR3 is 12 amino acids. Trimming took off 5 bases at V and 6 bases at J, with 11 bases between the two ends. Germline CDR1 and CDR2: SEHNR and FQNEAQ (reference sequence). DNA of the CDR3: TGTGCCAGCAGCCAATCTTCCGGCGAGCAGTACTTC. Protein: CASSQSSGEQYF.

This chain joins TRBV5-6 and TRBJ1-2; TRBD1 aligns across 10 bases. CDR1 is SGHDT, CDR2 YYEEEE, per germline. The CDR3 contains 16 residues. V lost 4 bases and J lost 4; bases outside the gene matches: 10. Here the CDR3 reads CASSLTGQGIAYGYTF. The CDR3 DNA follows: TGTGCCAGCAGCCTCACGGGACAGGGGATTGCCTATGGCTACACCTTC.

V and J are TRBV4-1 and TRBJ2-5; 8 bases agree with TRBD2. After removal of 5 bases from V and 5 bases from J, the junction contained 10 bases not matched to a gene. This CDR3 spans 15 amino acids. CDR1 is MGHRA, CDR2 YSYEKL, per germline. For the CDR3, the DNA is TGCGCCAGCAGCTCCGGAGCGGGGGCGGGGGAGACCCAGTACTTC. Translated: CASSSGAGAGETQYF.

This chain uses TRBV28 with TRBJ2-7; TRBD2 aligns across 7 bases. Germline V gives CDR1 MDHEN, CDR2 SYDVKM. Trimming cost V 4 bases and J 1 base; bases outside gene matches: 7. The CDR3 has 15 amino acids. This chain's CDR3 is CASSSPGGGSYEQYF. For the CDR3, the DNA is TGTGCCAGCAGTTCCCCTGGGGGGGGGTCCTACGAGCAGTACTTC.

The gene calls are TRBV7-6 and TRBJ2-7, with D perhaps matching TRBD1 (6 bases). V lost 1 base, J lost 5 bases, and 12 bases lay in between. The CDR3 has 14 residues. Germline-derived CDR1 and CDR2 are SGHVS and FNYEAQ. CDR3 DNA sequence: TGTGCCAGCAGCTTAGGGGGGCAGTCCAACGAGCAGTACTTC. Protein sequence: CASSLGGQSNEQYF.

The chain carries TRBV7-2 and TRBJ1-5, with D possibly being TRBD1 (6 bases). CDR1 is SGHTA and CDR2 is FQGNSA in the germline V gene. V dropped 5 bases and J dropped 3 bases, with 11 bases sitting between them. The CDR3 spans 14 residues. The CDR3 reads CASSKGQNNQPQHF. The CDR3 DNA sequence: TGTGCCAGCAGCAAAGGACAGAACAATCAGCCCCAGCATTTT.

This chain joins TRBV29-1 and TRBJ1-2, with TRBD1 matching 7 bases. This CDR3 comprises 11 residues. J gave up 8 bases and V 7 bases, and 7 bases lay outside the gene matches. Per germline, CDR1 SQVTM and CDR2 ANQGSEA. The CDR3: CSGFRDRGYTF. The DNA for the CDR3 is TGCAGCGGTTTCCGGGACAGAGGCTACACCTTC.

The rearrangement uses TRBV11-2 and TRBJ1-6, with D maybe TRBD1 (6 bases). CDR1 is SGHAT, CDR2 FQNNGV, per germline. This CDR3 region has 17 residues. Between the trimmed V and J ends, which lost 2 bases and 7 bases, there was a span of 18 bases. The chain's CDR3 is CASSLKWTALANSPLHF. The CDR3 nucleotides are TGTGCCAGCAGCTTAAAATGGACAGCTCTTGCCAATTCACCCCTCCACTTT.

The V gene is TRBV6-1, the J gene TRBJ1-5; possibly TRBD1 for D (6 bases). With 6 bases removed from V and 3 bases from J, the gap between germline ends came to 15 bases. This CDR3 comprises 15 residues. Germline assignment: CDR1 MNHNS and CDR2 SASEGT. The CDR3 DNA is TGTGCCAGCAGCGGTGAGACAGGTTCCAATCAGCCCCAGCATTTT. Translation gives CASSGETGSNQPQHF.

The rearrangement links TRBV4-2 to TRBJ2-3; tentative D call: TRBD2 (6 bases). V lost 0 bases to trimming and J lost 1 base, with 11 bases between them. Germline V gene lookup returns CDR1 LGHNA and CDR2 YNFKEQ. This CDR3 region has 16 residues. The CDR3 DNA sequence: TGTGCCAGCAGCCAAGATCCGGGGACTGGCACAGATACGCAGTATTTT. Its protein product is CASSQDPGTGTDTQYF.

This rearrangement joins TRBV19 to TRBJ1-3; TRBD1 is a possible D gene (5 bases). The CDR3 sequence is 14 residues long. Germline loops: CDR1 LNHDA, CDR2 SQIVND (reference sequence). The germline V and J ends were trimmed by 3 bases and 1 base, with 7 bases remaining between them. This CDR3 reads CASSIGGSGNTIYF. CDR3 sequence (DNA): TGTGCCAGTAGTATCGGGGGGTCTGGAAACACCATATATTTT.

The V and J genes are TRBV19 and TRBJ2-3; 7 bases align to TRBD1. The germline CDR1 and CDR2 sequences are LNHDA and SQIVND (reference sequence). V lost 5 bases and J lost 1; bases outside the gene matches: 3. CDR3 length: 14 amino acids. The CDR3 loop reads CASSVDRGTDTQYF. The CDR3, as DNA: TGTGCCAGTAGTGTCGACAGGGGCACAGATACGCAGTATTTT. Combining the CDR3 with reference TRBV19 and TRBJ2-3 gives the whole variable domain DGGITQSPKYLFRKEGQNVTLSCEQNLNHDAMYWYRQDPGQGLRLIYYSQIVNDFQKGDIAEGYSVSREKKESFPLTVTSAQKNPTAFYLCASSVDRGTDTQYFGPGTRLTVL.

The rearrangement links TRBV2 to TRBJ2-3, with TRBD2 matching over 12 bases. Germline CDR1 and CDR2: SNHLY and FYNNEI. This CDR3 is 19 amino acids long. The junction had 13 bases not matched to a gene; V was cut back by 1 base and J by 5 bases. The chain's CDR3 is CASSEVGLTSGSRVDTQYF. CDR3 DNA: TGTGCCAGCAGTGAAGTGGGATTGACTAGCGGGAGTAGGGTAGATACGCAGTATTTT.

In nucleotides, the CDR3 is TGTGCCAGCTCACCACCACAGGTCTACGAGCAGTACTTC. This gives the protein CASSPPQVYEQYF. The V call is TRBV18, the J call TRBJ2-7, with TRBD1 as a possible D gene (5 bases). The CDR3 runs to 13 residues. Trimming took off 0 bases at V and 3 bases at J, with 6 bases between the two ends. In germline, CDR1 is KGHSH, CDR2 LQKENI.

The chain joins TRBV27 to TRBJ2-3; D is possibly TRBD2 (5 bases). Looked up from germline, CDR1 is MNHEY and CDR2 is SMNVEV (reference sequence). Trimming shortened V by 4 bases and J by 8 bases, and 10 bases separated the two germline ends. This CDR3 comprises 12 residues. The CDR3: CASSSVGGTQYF. The CDR3 region has the DNA TGTGCCAGCAGTTCCGTTGGAGGTACGCAGTATTTT.

The gene calls are TRBV19 and TRBJ2-2; 9 bases line up with TRBD2. This CDR3 spans 17 amino acids. Germline assignment: CDR1 LNHDA and CDR2 SQIVND (reference sequence). V trimming: 4 bases; J trimming: 4 bases; junction bases outside the gene matches: 10. The DNA for the CDR3 is TGTGCCAGTAGTAGAGGGCTAGCGGGATCAGGCACCGGGGAGCTGTTTTTT. Residues: CASSRGLAGSGTGELFF.

The rearrangement joins TRBV28 to TRBJ1-2, with TRBD1 matching 7 bases. Germline-derived CDR1 and CDR2 are MDHEN and SYDVKM. CDR3 length: 15 amino acids. The J segment lost 6 bases and the V segment lost 3 bases, leaving 10 bases of the junction unmatched. DNA of the CDR3: TGTGCCAGCAGTTTTATTACAGGGGACTTAGATGGCTACACCTTC. As protein: CASSFITGDLDGYTF.

J is TRBJ1-2 and V is TRBV7-2, with TRBD1 matching over 7 bases. The V and J ends lost 4 bases and 2 bases, in that order; junction bases with no gene match: 7. Germline CDR1 and CDR2: SGHTA and FQGNSA. CDR3 length: 15 amino acids. The CDR3 spells CASSSPGQRNYGYTF. Here the CDR3 DNA reads TGTGCCAGCAGCTCACCGGGACAGCGAAACTATGGCTACACCTTC. The whole variable domain, filled in from reference TRBV7-2 and TRBJ1-2, reads GAGVSQSPSNKVTEKGKDVELRCDPISGHTALYWYRQSLGQGLEFLIYFQGNSAPDKSGLPSDRFSAERTGGSVSTLTIQRTQQEDSAVYLCASSSPGQRNYGYTFGSGTRLTVV.

The chain joins TRBV7-6 to TRBJ2-3; 9 nucleotides line up with TRBD2. V was clipped by 1 base and J by 4 bases; unmatched bases: 6. Germline V gene data show CDR1 as SGHVS and CDR2 as FNYEAQ. This CDR3 spans 16 amino acids. The CDR3 coding sequence is TGTGCCAGCAGCTTAGGATCTAGCGGGGCGCCAGATACGCAGTATTTT. Encoded protein: CASSLGSSGAPDTQYF. The full variable domain, rest sourced from reference TRBV7-6 and TRBJ2-3, is GAGVSQSPRYKVTKRGQDVALRCDPISGHVSLYWYRQALGQGPEFLTYFNYEAQQDKSGLPNDRFSAERPEGSISTLTIQRTEQRDSAMYRCASSLGSSGAPDTQYFGPGTRLTVL.

The CDR3 nucleotides read TGCAGCGTTCCGGAGAAGTCCTACAATGAGCAGTTCTTC. Translation gives CSVPEKSYNEQFF. J is TRBJ2-1 and V is TRBV29-1; D not resolved. Germline lookup yields CDR1 SQVTM and CDR2 ANQGSEA. Trimming took off 5 bases at V and 1 base at J, with 9 bases between the two ends. This CDR3 contains 13 residues.

The chain uses TRBV23-1 and TRBJ2-1; D unresolved. TRBV23-1 belongs to the ORF category, with a function that is uncertain. V lost 2 bases and J 9 bases, leaving 26 bases between the germline ends. The CDR3 is 18 residues long. The CDR3 spells CASSQPPHAGWVSGEQFF. The CDR3 nucleotides read TGCGCCAGCAGTCAACCCCCCCACGCAGGTTGGGTCAGTGGTGAGCAGTTCTTC.

The V and J genes are TRBV5-6 and TRBJ1-3; D gene unclear. The germline gives CDR1 SGHDT, CDR2 YYEEEE. The CDR3 runs 13 residues. V lost 2 bases, J lost 2 bases, and 5 bases lay in between. The CDR3 loop is CASSFRTGNTIYF. CDR3 nucleotide sequence: TGTGCCAGCAGCTTCAGGACTGGAAACACCATATATTTT.